A selection of T cell receptor beta chains follows, all from one sample in a study of chronic HIV infection and antiretroviral therapy. Each CDR3 protein gets one entry after TCRdb re-called the 5' RACE reads with MiXCR. Of fewer than 40,000 distinct CDR3 sequences in the sample, about 8.6% were seen once. Sequenced material: peripheral blood. All receptors derive from an adult who had HIV and had not received antiretroviral therapy, or was an uninfected healthy control (not recorded which). Each CDR3 is given with its conserved first and last residue. The D gene is left open where the match is weak. Expanded clones get a size class; other rows say once, few or many, or leave the size out.

clone_size	v_call	d_call	j_call	cdr3_aa	cdr3_nt
many	TRBV10-3	TRBD1	TRBJ1-1	CATRGAENTEAFF	TGTGCCACCAGGGGGGCGGAGAACACTGAAGCTTTCTTT
few	TRBV20-1	TRBD2	TRBJ2-1	CSAREGAGGLSYNEQFF	TGCAGTGCTAGAGAAGGAGCGGGGGGCCTCTCCTACAATGAGCAGTTCTTC
NA	TRBV2	TRBD1	TRBJ1-5	CASRPSGGGNQPQHF	TGTGCCAGCAGGCCGTCAGGGGGCGGCAATCAGCCCCAGCATTTT
NA	TRBV20-1	TRBD1	TRBJ1-5	CSARDRFAGQEINQPQHF	TGCAGTGCTAGAGATAGATTCGCGGGACAGGAGATCAATCAGCCCCAGCATTTT
NA	TRBV2	NA	TRBJ1-4	CASSDRRGRANEKLFF	TGTGCCAGCAGTGATCGGCGGGGCAGGGCTAATGAAAAACTGTTTTTT
NA	TRBV29-1	NA	TRBJ1-1	CSVGEGTEAFF	TGCAGCGTTGGGGAAGGCACTGAAGCTTTCTTT
NA	TRBV12-3/TRBV12-4	NA	TRBJ1-5	CASTPGRTAFNQPQHF	TGTGCCAGCACCCCCGGACGGACAGCCTTCAATCAGCCCCAGCATTTT
many	TRBV7-9	TRBD1	TRBJ2-3	CASSLTGVVSDTQYF	TGTGCCAGCAGCTTAACAGGGGTGGTTTCAGATACGCAGTATTTT
few	TRBV27	TRBD1	TRBJ1-5	CASSLGQGGNQPQHF	TGTGCCAGCAGTTTAGGACAGGGGGGCAATCAGCCCCAGCATTTT
few	TRBV2	NA	TRBJ2-7	CASSEAIGRQYF	TGTGCCAGCAGTGAAGCGATCGGCAGGCAGTACTTC
NA	TRBV29-1	NA	TRBJ2-5	CSVELQEKETQYF	TGCAGCGTTGAACTACAGGAGAAAGAGACCCAGTACTTC
few	TRBV27	TRBD2	TRBJ2-7	CASSPGTSYEQYF	TGTGCCAGCAGTCCCGGGACTAGCTACGAGCAGTACTTC
NA	TRBV11-1	TRBD2	TRBJ2-5	CASSLVAGGRQETQYF	TGTGCCAGCAGCTTAGTAGCGGGGGGGCGCCAAGAGACCCAGTACTTC
many	TRBV3-1	NA	TRBJ1-2	CASSQELQGYGYTF	TGTGCCAGCAGCCAAGAGTTGCAGGGTTATGGCTACACCTTC
many	TRBV29-1	TRBD1	TRBJ1-5	CSAQTGEANQPQHF	TGCAGCGCCCAAACAGGGGAAGCAAATCAGCCCCAGCATTTT
NA	TRBV3-1	NA	TRBJ2-7	CASSQEPGQSYEQYF	TGTGCCAGCAGCCAAGAACCGGGACAAAGCTACGAGCAGTACTTC
medium-sized	TRBV28	TRBD1	TRBJ2-7	CASSIIGQGYEQYF	TGTGCCAGCAGTATTATCGGACAGGGATACGAGCAGTACTTC
NA	TRBV3-1	TRBD1	TRBJ1-6	CASSHGTGAVNSPLHF	TGTGCCAGCAGCCACGGGACAGGGGCTGTTAATTCACCCCTCCACTTT
many	TRBV7-2	NA	TRBJ1-3	CASSLGLVSSGNTIYF	TGTGCCAGCAGCTTAGGTCTTGTGAGCTCTGGAAACACCATATATTTT
NA	TRBV12-3/TRBV12-4	TRBD1	TRBJ2-7	CASTHGDRGPYF	TGTGCCAGCACCCACGGAGACAGGGGTCCGTACTTC
NA	TRBV20-1	NA	TRBJ2-7	CSATPYGPYEQYF	TGCAGTGCTACCCCTTATGGCCCCTACGAGCAGTACTTC
NA	TRBV6-5	NA	TRBJ2-2	CASTTGDTGELFF	TGTGCCAGCACCACCGGTGACACCGGGGAGCTGTTTTTT
few	TRBV25-1	TRBD1	TRBJ2-7	CASSPWGRQGSYEQYF	TGTGCCAGCAGTCCCTGGGGGCGACAGGGGTCCTACGAGCAGTACTTC
few	TRBV2	NA	TRBJ1-3	CASRADSSSGNTIYF	TGTGCCAGCAGGGCAGACAGCAGCTCTGGAAACACCATATATTTT
few	TRBV4-3	TRBD1	TRBJ2-7	CASSLDRGIYEQYF	TGCGCCAGCAGCCTGGACAGGGGAATTTACGAGCAGTACTTC
many	TRBV27	NA	TRBJ2-3	CASSSSWDSTDTQYF	TGTGCCAGCAGTTCGTCTTGGGACAGCACAGATACGCAGTATTTT
few	TRBV15	NA	TRBJ1-5	CATRGDGGFNQPQHF	TGTGCCACCAGGGGGGACGGTGGGTTCAATCAGCCCCAGCATTTT
many	TRBV12-5	NA	TRBJ1-1	CASGAGTNRNTEAFF	TGTGCTAGTGGTGCCGGGACAAACAGGAACACTGAAGCTTTCTTT